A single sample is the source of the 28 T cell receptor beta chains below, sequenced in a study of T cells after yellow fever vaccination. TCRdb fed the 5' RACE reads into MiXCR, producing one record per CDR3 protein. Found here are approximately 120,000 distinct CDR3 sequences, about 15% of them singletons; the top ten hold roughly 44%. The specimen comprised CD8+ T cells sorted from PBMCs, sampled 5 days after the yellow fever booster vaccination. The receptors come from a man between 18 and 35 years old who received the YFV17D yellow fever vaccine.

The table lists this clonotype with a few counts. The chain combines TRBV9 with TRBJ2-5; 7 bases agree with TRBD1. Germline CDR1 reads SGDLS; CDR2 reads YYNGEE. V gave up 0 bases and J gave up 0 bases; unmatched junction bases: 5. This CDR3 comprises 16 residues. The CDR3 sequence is CASSVEGAGYQETQYF. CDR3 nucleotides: TGTGCCAGCAGCGTAGAGGGGGCCGGGTACCAAGAGACCCAGTACTTC.

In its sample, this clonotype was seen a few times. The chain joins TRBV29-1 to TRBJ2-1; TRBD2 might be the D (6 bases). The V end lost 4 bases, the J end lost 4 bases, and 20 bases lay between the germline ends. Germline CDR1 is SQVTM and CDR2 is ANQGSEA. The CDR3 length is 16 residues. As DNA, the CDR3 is TGCAGCGTTGTCCTTCTTGACAGCGGACTATACAATGAGCAGTTCTTC. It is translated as CSVVLLDSGLYNEQFF.

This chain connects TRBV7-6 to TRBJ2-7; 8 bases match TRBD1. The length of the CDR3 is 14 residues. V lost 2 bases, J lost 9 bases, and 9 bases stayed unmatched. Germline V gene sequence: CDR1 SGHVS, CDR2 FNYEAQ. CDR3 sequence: CASSLKGQDYRQYF. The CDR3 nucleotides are TGTGCCAGCAGCTTAAAGGGACAGGATTACCGGCAGTACTTC.

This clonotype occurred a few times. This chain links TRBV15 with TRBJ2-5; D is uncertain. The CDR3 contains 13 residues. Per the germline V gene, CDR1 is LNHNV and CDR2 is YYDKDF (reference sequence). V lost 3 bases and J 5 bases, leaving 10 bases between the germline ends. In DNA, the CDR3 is TGTGCCACCAGCAGCCGATCGCGGGAGACCCAGTACTTC. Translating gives CATSSRSRETQYF.

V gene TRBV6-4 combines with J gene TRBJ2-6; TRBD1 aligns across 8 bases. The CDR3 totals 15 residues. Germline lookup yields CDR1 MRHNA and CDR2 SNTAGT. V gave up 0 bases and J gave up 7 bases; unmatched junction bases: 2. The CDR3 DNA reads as TGTGCCAGCAGTGACTCGACAGGGGCTGCCAACGTCCTGACTTTC. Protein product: CASSDSTGAANVLTF.

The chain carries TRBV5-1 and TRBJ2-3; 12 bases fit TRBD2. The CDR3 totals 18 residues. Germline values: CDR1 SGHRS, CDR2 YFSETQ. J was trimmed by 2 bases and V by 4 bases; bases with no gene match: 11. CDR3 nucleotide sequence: TGCGCCAGCAGCCTATCTTTGACTAGCGGGGGAATCACAGATACGCAGTATTTT. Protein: CASSLSLTSGGITDTQYF.

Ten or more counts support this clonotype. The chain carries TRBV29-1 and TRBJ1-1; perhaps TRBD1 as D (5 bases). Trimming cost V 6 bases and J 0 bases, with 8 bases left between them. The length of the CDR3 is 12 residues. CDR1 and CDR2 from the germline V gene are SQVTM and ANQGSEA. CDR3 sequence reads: CSVGLMNTEAFF. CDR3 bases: TGCAGCGTGGGACTGATGAACACTGAAGCTTTCTTT.

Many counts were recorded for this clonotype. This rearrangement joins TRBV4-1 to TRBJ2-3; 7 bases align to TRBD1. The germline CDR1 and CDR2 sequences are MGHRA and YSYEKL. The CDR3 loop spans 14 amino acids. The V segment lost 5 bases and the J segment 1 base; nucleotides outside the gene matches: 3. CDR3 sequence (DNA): TGCGCCAGCAGCTTCGGACAGGGCACAGATACGCAGTATTTT. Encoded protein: CASSFGQGTDTQYF.

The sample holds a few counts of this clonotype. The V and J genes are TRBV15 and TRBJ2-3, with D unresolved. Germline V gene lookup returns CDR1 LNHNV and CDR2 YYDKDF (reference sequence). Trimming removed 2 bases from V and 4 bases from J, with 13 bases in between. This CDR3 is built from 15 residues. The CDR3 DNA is TGTGCCACCAGCAGAAGAGATGGAGAAGCAGATACGCAGTATTTT. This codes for CATSRRDGEADTQYF.

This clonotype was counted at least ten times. The CDR3 loop is CASSQSTGTSGTDTQYF. The CDR3 DNA is TGTGCCAGCAGCCAATCCACCGGGACTAGCGGCACAGATACGCAGTATTTT. The chain has TRBV14 and TRBJ2-3, with 10 bases identical to TRBD2. This CDR3 comprises 17 residues. The ends lost 2 bases at V and 1 base at J; junction bases unmatched: 6. Germline V gene data show CDR1 as SGHDN and CDR2 as FVKESK.

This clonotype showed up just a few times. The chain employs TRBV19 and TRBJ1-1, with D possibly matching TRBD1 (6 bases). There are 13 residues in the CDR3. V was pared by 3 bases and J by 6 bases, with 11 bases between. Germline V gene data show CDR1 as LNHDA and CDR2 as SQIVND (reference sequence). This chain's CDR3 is CASSMWGRPEAFF. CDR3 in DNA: TGTGCCAGTAGTATGTGGGGGCGACCTGAAGCTTTCTTT.

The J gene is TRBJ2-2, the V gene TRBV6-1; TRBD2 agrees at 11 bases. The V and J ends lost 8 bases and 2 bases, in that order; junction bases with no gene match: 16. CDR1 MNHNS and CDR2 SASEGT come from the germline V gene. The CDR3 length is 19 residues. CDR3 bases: TGTGCCAGCTCCCTGGGGGGGCTAGCGGGGGGATTAAACACCGGGGAGCTGTTTTTT. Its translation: CASSLGGLAGGLNTGELFF.

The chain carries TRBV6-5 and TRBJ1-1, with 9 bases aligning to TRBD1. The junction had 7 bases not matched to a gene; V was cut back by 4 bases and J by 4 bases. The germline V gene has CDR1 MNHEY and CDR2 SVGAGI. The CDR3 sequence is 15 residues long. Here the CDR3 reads CASSSRVTGGTEAFF. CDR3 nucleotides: TGTGCCAGCAGTTCCCGGGTGACAGGGGGCACTGAAGCTTTCTTT.

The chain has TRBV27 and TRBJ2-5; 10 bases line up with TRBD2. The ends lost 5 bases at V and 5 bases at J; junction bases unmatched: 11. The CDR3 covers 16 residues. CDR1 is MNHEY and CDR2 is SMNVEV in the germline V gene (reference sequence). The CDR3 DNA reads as TGTGCCAGCAGTCCCCTCAGCGGGGGGGCCCGGGAGACCCAGTACTTC. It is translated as CASSPLSGGARETQYF.

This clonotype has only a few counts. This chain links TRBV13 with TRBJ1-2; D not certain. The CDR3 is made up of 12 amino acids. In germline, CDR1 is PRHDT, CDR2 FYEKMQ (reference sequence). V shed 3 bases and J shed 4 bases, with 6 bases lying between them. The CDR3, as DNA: TGTGCCAGCAGCTTCGGAGTCTATGGCTACACCTTC. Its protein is CASSFGVYGYTF.

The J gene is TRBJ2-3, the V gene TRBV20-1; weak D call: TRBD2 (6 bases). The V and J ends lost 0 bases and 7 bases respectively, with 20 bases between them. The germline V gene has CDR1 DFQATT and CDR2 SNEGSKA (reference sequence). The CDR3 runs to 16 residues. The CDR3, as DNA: TGCAGTGCTAGAGATCTTTCTAGCGCCGGGGTTAATACGCAGTATTTT. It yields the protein CSARDLSSAGVNTQYF.

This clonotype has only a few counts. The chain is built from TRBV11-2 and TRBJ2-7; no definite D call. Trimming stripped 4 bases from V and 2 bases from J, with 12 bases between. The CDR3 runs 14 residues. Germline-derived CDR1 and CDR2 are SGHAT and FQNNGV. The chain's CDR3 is CASSSGPTAYEQYV. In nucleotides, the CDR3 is TGTGCCAGCAGCTCGGGTCCGACCGCCTACGAGCAGTACGTC.

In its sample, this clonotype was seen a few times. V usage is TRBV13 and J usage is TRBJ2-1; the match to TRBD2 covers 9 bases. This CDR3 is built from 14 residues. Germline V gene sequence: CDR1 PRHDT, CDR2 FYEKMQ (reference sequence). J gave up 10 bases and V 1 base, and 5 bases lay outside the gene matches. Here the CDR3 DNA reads TGTGCCAGCAGCTTAGTGCGGGGGGGGCTGGAGCAGTTCTTC. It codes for CASSLVRGGLEQFF.

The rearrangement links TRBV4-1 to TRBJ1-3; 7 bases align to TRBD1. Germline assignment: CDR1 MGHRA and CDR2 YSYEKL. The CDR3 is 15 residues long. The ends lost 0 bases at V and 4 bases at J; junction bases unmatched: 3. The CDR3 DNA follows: TGCGCCAGCAGCCAAGAGGGGACAGAAGGAAACACCATATATTTT. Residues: CASSQEGTEGNTIYF.

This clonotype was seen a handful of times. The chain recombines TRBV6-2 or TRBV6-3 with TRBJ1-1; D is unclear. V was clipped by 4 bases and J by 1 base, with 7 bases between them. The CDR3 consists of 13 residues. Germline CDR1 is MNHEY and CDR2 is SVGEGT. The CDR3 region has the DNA TGTGCCAGCAGTTCTTCACAGAACACTGAAGCTTTCTTT. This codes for CASSSSQNTEAFF.

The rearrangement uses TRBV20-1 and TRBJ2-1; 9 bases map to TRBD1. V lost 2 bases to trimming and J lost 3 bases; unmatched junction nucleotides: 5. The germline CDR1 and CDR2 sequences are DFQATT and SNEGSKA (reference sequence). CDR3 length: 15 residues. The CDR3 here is CSARHPGQGYNEQFF. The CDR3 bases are TGCAGTGCTAGACACCCGGGACAGGGCTACAATGAGCAGTTCTTC.

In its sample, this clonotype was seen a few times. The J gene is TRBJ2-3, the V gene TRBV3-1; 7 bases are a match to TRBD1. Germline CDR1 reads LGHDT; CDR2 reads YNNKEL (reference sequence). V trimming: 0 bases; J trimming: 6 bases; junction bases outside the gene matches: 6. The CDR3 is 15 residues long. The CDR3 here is CASSQESRGQDTQYF. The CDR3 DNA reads TGTGCCAGCAGCCAAGAGAGCCGGGGACAGGATACGCAGTATTTT.

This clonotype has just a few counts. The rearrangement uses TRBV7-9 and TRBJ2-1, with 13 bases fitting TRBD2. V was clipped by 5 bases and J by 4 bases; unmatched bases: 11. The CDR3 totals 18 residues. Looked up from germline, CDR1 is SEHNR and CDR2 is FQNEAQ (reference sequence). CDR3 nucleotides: TGTGCCAGCAGCCCCGGACTAGCGGGGGCCCCGCTTTACAATGAGCAGTTCTTC. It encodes CASSPGLAGAPLYNEQFF.

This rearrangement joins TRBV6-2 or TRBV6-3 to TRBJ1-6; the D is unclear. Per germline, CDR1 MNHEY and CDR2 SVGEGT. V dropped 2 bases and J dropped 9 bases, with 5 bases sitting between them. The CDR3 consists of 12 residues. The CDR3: CASSYGTSPLHF. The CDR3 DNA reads TGTGCCAGCAGTTACGGAACTTCACCCCTCCACTTT.

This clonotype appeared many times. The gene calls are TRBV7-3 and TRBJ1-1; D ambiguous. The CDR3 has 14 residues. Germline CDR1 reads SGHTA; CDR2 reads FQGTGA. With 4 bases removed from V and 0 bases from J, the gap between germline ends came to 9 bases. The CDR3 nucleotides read TGTGCCAGCAGCTGGTGGGTTATGAACACTGAAGCTTTCTTT. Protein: CASSWWVMNTEAFF.

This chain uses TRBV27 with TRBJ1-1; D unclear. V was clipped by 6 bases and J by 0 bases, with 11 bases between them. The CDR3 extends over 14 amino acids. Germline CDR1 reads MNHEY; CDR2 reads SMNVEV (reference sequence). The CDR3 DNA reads TGTGCCAGCAGACTGGGCGGAATGAACACTGAAGCTTTCTTT. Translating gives CASRLGGMNTEAFF.

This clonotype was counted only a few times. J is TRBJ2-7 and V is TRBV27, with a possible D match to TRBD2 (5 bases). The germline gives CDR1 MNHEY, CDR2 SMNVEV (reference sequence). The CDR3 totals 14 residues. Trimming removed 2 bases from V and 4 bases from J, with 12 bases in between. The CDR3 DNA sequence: TGTGCCAGCAGTTTAGGCCTCGGGATGTACGAGCAGTACTTC. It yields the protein CASSLGLGMYEQYF.

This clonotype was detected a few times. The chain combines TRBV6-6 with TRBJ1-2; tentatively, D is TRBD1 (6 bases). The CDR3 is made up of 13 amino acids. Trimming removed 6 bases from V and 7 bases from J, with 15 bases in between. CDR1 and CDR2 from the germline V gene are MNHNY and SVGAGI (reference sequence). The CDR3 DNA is TGTGCCAGCAGCGACACAGGGTCGGGTGGCTACACCTTC. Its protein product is CASSDTGSGGYTF.